This T cell receptor beta chain was captured by sequencing in a study of blood T cell repertoires in COVID-19. Source study methods: Amplification from reference gene primers served as the basis for estimated nucleated cell counts. The assay was immunoSEQ multiplex PCR, and TCRdb's table has in-frame clones only and misses some. Clone size and V and J calls were adopted from that table, with D and trimming inferred from the DNA. The repertoire includes 80,000 or so clones, around 91% of them detected once, and 1.5% to 2% sits in the top ten. CDR1 is MGHRA, CDR2 YSYEKL, per germline. The CDR3 spans 14 residues. The ends lost 3 bases at V and 5 bases at J; junction bases unmatched: 5.

The sequencing sample was made of peripheral blood. The J gene is TRBJ1-1, the V gene TRBV4-1, with 8 positions matching TRBD1. The receptor's source is a woman aged 45-65 years in a cohort sampled during active COVID-19. In DNA form, the CDR3 reads TGCGCCAGCAGCCAGACGGACAGGGCAACTGAAGCTTTCTTT. Its protein product is CASSQTDRATEAFF.